The clone carrying this T cell receptor (beta chain) was counted between two and nine times. No antigen is known for it. The data derive from a study of T cells in tumors after PD-1 blockade. Study context: A subset received ongoing vismodegib 150 mg daily alongside anti-PD-1 therapy. Blood samples averaged roughly 110,000 templates (range roughly 24,000-290,000) and more than 35,000 unique clonotypes. Study-level results: Peripheral recruitment is suggested, as some novel exhausted tumor clones were in pre-treatment blood.

V was clipped by 7 bases and J by 4 bases; unmatched bases: 13. Germline V gene sequence: CDR1 MNHNY, CDR2 SVGAGI (reference sequence). The CDR3 is 15 amino acids. Sequencing used immunoSEQ multiplex PCR; TCRdb keeps in-frame clones, though not all of them. The sample carries roughly 50,000 clones, about 85% recorded once. This chain links TRBV6-6 with TRBJ2-7; 7 positions match TRBD2. The material sequenced was PBMCs, taken before anti-PD-1 treatment. This receptor was taken from a human donor with basal cell carcinoma. The CDR3 protein is CASISNLREGYEQYF. As DNA, the CDR3 is TGTGCCAGCATTTCCAACCTAAGGGAGGGGTACGAGCAGTACTTC.